This TCR beta chain was sequenced for a study of T cell responses to AZD1222 COVID-19 vaccine (dated by TCRdb to the early 2020s). Concerning the study at large: AZD1222 recipients given second doses at about 4 weeks or at about 12 weeks were pooled, since spike-specific TCR depth and breadth were not found to differ between the two schedules. A total of over 230 trial participants underwent TCR sequencing, of whom about 200 received two doses of AZD1222 and around 25 received two doses of the MenACWY control vaccine. Trial participants were enrolled by age into subgroups of 18-55, 56-69 and 70-plus years, and roughly 150, 30 and 60 TCR-sequenced participants, respectively, were included in these subgroups. The research as a whole found: No day 14 peak-response samples were available, so repertoires were characterized only after the peak T cell response. A significant rise in spike-specific TCR breadth and depth was observed after two AZD1222 doses relative to day 0 and relative to MenACWY recipients. Conclusions about previously exposed vaccinees are limited, since just 6 or 7 AZD1222 recipients were seropositive for SARS-CoV-2 at baseline. Epitopes outside the regions mutated in the B.1.351 and B.1.1.7 variants were reportedly recognized by nearly half of the unique spike-specific TCRs. Participants were mostly white British and included more females than males, and it was suggested by the authors that clonal diversity may have been underestimated. CD4 TCRs associated with the vaccine covered the entire spike protein, and the dominant responses were in regions 160-218 and 743-854. The 56-69-year group was small, and its depth increase did not reach significance, likely because of low power.

About this clone itself: What antigen it recognizes has not been identified. Within one base of it there is no much larger clone, and no base qualities were kept.

In the germline V gene (reference sequence), CDR1 corresponds to LNHDA and CDR2 to SQIVND. Counted from cysteine to phenylalanine, this CDR3 has 13 amino acids. The kept DNA is CDR3 alone, 39 bases in frame from the first base. V is cut by 5 bases and J by 5 bases, and the space between the germline ends is 13 bases. This sample's time point label indicates: baseline before first vaccination. Vaccinee samples were obtained from the UK trials COV001 and COV002, which included a single-blind randomized controlled phase 2/3 trial of AZD1222 (ChAdOx1 nCoV-19) in healthy adults. For TCRbeta chain sequencing, PBMC samples were collected from trial participants at day 0 and at day 28 after the second dose. The CDR3 regions of human TCRbeta chains were analyzed by immunosequencing. In the original analysis: TCRs in the repertoires were compared against a reference library of SARS-CoV-2-specific TCRs that had been generated with the MIRA antigen-specificity platform. Breadth meant the fraction of unique TCRs that were SARS-CoV-2-associated, whereas depth meant the fraction of total T cells that were SARS-CoV-2-associated. Using the MIRA data, each spike-specific TCR was assigned both to the spike region to which the TCR was reactive and to a CD4 or CD8 class. Log10-transformed breadth and depth values were compared by one-way ANOVA with Sidak's multiple comparisons tests. As stored in TCRdb, this immuneACCESS dataset retains in-frame rearrangements with V and J assigned. A fraction of the clones does not appear; measured against another copy, unresolved V genes explain less than half of the discrepancy, and the remainder lacks a known reason. That table is the source of V, J and clone size, and D and trimming were worked out from the DNA. For this sample there are around 200,000 clones; over 90% appear just once. The ten largest clones take up roughly 3.8% of the sample.

The sequencing used peripheral blood, collected on day 0 of AZD1222 vaccination. This TCR derives from an adult in good health. This chain joins TRBV19 to TRBJ2-7; the D gene lacks a confident call. The CDR3 region: CASSARLLDEQYF. At the DNA level, the sequence is TGTGCCAGTAGTGCGCGCCTCTTAGACGAGCAGTACTTC. Where the CDR3 stops, the reference TRBV19 and TRBJ2-7 genes take over; the full variable domain is DGGITQSPKYLFRKEGQNVTLSCEQNLNHDAMYWYRQDPGQGLRLIYYSQIVNDFQKGDIAEGYSVSREKKESFPLTVTSAQKNPTAFYLCASSARLLDEQYFGPGTRLTVT.